This T cell receptor beta chain stems from a study of blood T cell repertoires in COVID-19. Study-level information: The samples span acute and convalescent COVID-19 from the United States, Italy and Spain. PBMCs, B-cell-depleted T cells, or T cells provided the cDNA or gDNA that made up the material.

The length of the CDR3 is 13 residues. Trimming removed 2 bases at V and 4 bases at J, with 10 bases between. Germline CDR1 SGHNT, CDR2 YYREEE (reference sequence). Authors' methods: For nucleated cells, counts were estimated from reference gene primer amplification. Measured with immunoSEQ multiplex PCR; TCRdb has only the in-frame clones, and not every one. The DNA was the basis for D and trimming; V, J and clone size are from that table. The table has around 130,000 clones, roughly 72% seen once. This clonotype was obtained from a human donor in a cohort sampled during active COVID-19. V usage is TRBV5-4 and J usage is TRBJ2-7, with D unresolved. Material for sequencing was peripheral blood. The CDR3 nucleotides read TGTGCCAGCAGCTTTGGCAGGTCGTACGAGCAGTACTTC. This translates into CASSFGRSYEQYF.